Sequencing of this T cell receptor (beta chain) was carried out in a study of T cells in Graves' hyperthyroidism and ophthalmopathy. Across the whole study: Pretreatment peripheral blood was obtained at initial diagnosis.

The diagnoses drew upon clinical symptoms, serum thyroxine and TRAb, thyroid ultrasound and orbital computed tomography. The V and J ends lost 6 bases and 5 bases, in that order; junction bases with no gene match: 3. There are 12 residues in the CDR3. Germline-derived CDR1 and CDR2 are MNHNS and SASEGT. The investigators amplified TCR beta CDR3 regions from RNA transcripts. TCR CDR3 regions were first amplified by RT-PCR with HTBI primers. MiXCR, run by TCRdb on the multiplex PCR reads, gives a single entry per CDR3 protein. The table lists 550,000 to 800,000 distinct CDR3 sequences, about 16% of them singletons.

The chain joins TRBV6-1 to TRBJ2-7, with 8 nucleotides matching TRBD2. This clonotype was obtained from a man between 18 and 29 years old with Graves' hyperthyroidism. The sample consisted of blood. This CDR3 reads CASSETSDEQYF. CDR3 DNA: TGTGCCAGCAGCGAGACTAGCGACGAGCAGTACTTC.